Reported below is one TCR beta chain. The source of the sample is a study of blood T cell repertoires in COVID-19. Study summary: Samples came from the United States, Italy and Spain, spanning acute and convalescent COVID-19. Nucleic acid was either cDNA or gDNA, and it came from T cells, B-cell-depleted T cells, or PBMCs.

Data came from immunoSEQ multiplex PCR; TCRdb stores just in-frame clones and leaves some out. Of 150,000 to 200,000 clones listed, 81% are singletons. The CDR3 loop spans 12 amino acids. The germline V gene encodes CDR1 SQVTM and CDR2 ANQGSEA. Trimming removed 7 bases at V and 6 bases at J, with 13 bases between. Sequences were obtained from peripheral blood. The TCR sequence derives from a middle-aged woman with COVID-19, enrolled during active disease. The rearrangement links TRBV29-1 to TRBJ2-1, with D maybe TRBD2 (5 bases). DNA for the CDR3: TGCAGCGGTGGACTCGAAGGCAATGAGCAGTTCTTC. This gives the protein CSGGLEGNEQFF.